A selection of T cell receptor beta chains follows, all from one sample in a study of cytotoxic CD8 clonotypes in ibrutinib-treated CLL. Only in-frame clones appear in the TCRdb table, and some are missing; sequencing was by immunoSEQ multiplex PCR. The sample has about 50,000 clones, around four fifths seen once. Source: PBMCs, taken after 24 months of ibrutinib treatment. The receptor set was obtained from a human donor with chronic lymphocytic leukemia. CDR3s leave out the opening cysteine and the closing phenylalanine or tryptophan. Fields, in order: V gene, clone size, J gene, CDR3 protein. Some rows have no size entry. The others give once, few or many, or a class for an expanded clone.

>TRBV7-2|NA|TRBJ2-5
ASSLVGLAGKETQY
>TRBV6-1|NA|TRBJ2-7
ASGDERTGSYEQY
>TRBV19|few|TRBJ1-5
ASSIVGQDQPQH
>TRBV7-9|few|TRBJ2-7
ASSTYYEQY
>TRBV7-9|medium-sized|TRBJ1-6
ASSSPGPFMPLH
>TRBV10-1|NA|TRBJ2-3
ASSDLYTDTQY
>TRBV6-1|NA|TRBJ1-2
ASSEPTGGYGYT
>TRBV11-1|NA|TRBJ2-5
ASSSPTGIQETQY
>TRBV5-1|NA|TRBJ1-1
ASRTGLGTEAF
>TRBV28|few|TRBJ2-4
ASSLGQGNIQY
>TRBV19|NA|TRBJ2-7
ASSEASYEQY
>TRBV27|NA|TRBJ2-2
ASSFGGRAPGELF
>TRBV30|NA|TRBJ1-2
AWSPQRGGYT
>TRBV5-1|NA|TRBJ2-1
ASSYPQWGLAGDPAGYEQF
>TRBV9|NA|TRBJ1-1
ASSQTGGGTEAF
>TRBV6-5|NA|TRBJ1-4
ASSYGRGINEKLF
>TRBV6-4|NA|TRBJ1-1
ASSDSSKGTEAF
>TRBV5-6|NA|TRBJ2-1
ASSRAAHEQF
>TRBV28|NA|TRBJ2-7
ASSFGARYYEQY
>TRBV15|NA|TRBJ2-5
ATRSSGLPFGTQY
>TRBV7-8|once|TRBJ1-5
ASSASGGPHQPQH
>TRBV5-1|NA|TRBJ2-1
ASTPAGGGLDNEQF
>TRBV5-6|NA|TRBJ2-7
ASSSTGQSSYEQY
>TRBV27|NA|TRBJ2-4
ASSSARLAGLAKNIQY
>TRBV7-9|few|TRBJ2-5
ASKSSDRFWETQY
>TRBV16|few|TRBJ1-2
ASSQWTGYGYT
>TRBV4-3|NA|TRBJ1-5
ASSQAGSHQPQH
>TRBV10-3|NA|TRBJ1-2
ASATASNYGYT
>TRBV18|NA|TRBJ1-2
ASSPLAANYGYT
>TRBV7-2|NA|TRBJ2-3
ASSPYRGSTDTQY
>TRBV5-6|NA|TRBJ1-1
ASSSILGTGDTEAF
>TRBV7-8|few|TRBJ1-5
ASSLRVGLGDQPQH
>TRBV6-1|once|TRBJ1-2
ASSEWLRINYGYT
>TRBV29-1|NA|TRBJ2-7
SVGTGSSYEQY
>TRBV27|NA|TRBJ2-1
ASSRRVLAGTNPTYNEQF
>TRBV7-2|NA|TRBJ2-7
ASSPLSTNYEQY
>TRBV6-4|once|TRBJ1-1
ASSESYRVVNTEAF
>TRBV30|NA|TRBJ1-1
AWSVLRGRTEAF
>TRBV27|NA|TRBJ2-1
ASSSPRDRGYNEQF
>TRBV10-1|NA|TRBJ1-1
ASRRDMNTEAF
>TRBV18|NA|TRBJ1-5
ASSPQDGQPQH
>TRBV2|NA|TRBJ2-3
ASSPVAGGVDTQY
>TRBV9|few|TRBJ2-3
ASAVGTSAQY
>TRBV29-1|NA|TRBJ2-5
SVEEGAGGSGETQY
>TRBV14|NA|TRBJ1-2
ASSQVGGRAYGYT
>TRBV29-1|NA|TRBJ2-3
SVAQIEDTQY
>TRBV13|NA|TRBJ2-5
ASSLGPSGIDQETQY
>TRBV7-6|NA|TRBJ2-5
ASSLGLASGETQY
>TRBV30|NA|TRBJ2-2
AGATSKGATNTGELF
>TRBV29-1|NA|TRBJ2-2
SVAPALADLKGGTGELF
>TRBV19|NA|TRBJ2-3
ASRPRGRAPDTQY
>TRBV28|NA|TRBJ1-4
ASSKATGPNEKLF
>TRBV5-4|NA|TRBJ2-4
ASSLAGQGMTKNIQY
>TRBV5-6|once|TRBJ1-1
ASSLRGRSWNTEAF
>TRBV28|few|TRBJ1-4
ASSPSDGKLF
>TRBV28|NA|TRBJ1-1
ASRTGGVVGTEAF
>TRBV28|NA|TRBJ2-7
ASTLLGTYEQY
>TRBV10-1|NA|TRBJ2-1
ASSVGGNDNEQF